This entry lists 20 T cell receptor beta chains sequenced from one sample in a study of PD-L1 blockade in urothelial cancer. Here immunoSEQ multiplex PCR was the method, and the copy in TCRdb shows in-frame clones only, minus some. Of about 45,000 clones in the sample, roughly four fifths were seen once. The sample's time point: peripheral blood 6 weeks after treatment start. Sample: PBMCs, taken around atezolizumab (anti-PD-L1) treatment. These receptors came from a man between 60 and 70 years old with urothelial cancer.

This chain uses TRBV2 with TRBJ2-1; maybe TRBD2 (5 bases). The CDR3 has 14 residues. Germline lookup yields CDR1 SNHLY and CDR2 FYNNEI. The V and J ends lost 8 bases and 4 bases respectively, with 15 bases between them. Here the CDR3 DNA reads TGTGCCAGCCTCCCCGGGGTCCGTTACAATGAGCAGTTCTTC. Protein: CASLPGVRYNEQFF.

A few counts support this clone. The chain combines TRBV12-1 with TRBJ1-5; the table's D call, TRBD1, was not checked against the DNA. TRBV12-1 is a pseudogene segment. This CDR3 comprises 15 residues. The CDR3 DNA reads TGTGCCAGCAGCTTTTGGCAGGGATTCAATCAGCCCCAGCATTTT. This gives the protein CASSFWQGFNQPQHF.

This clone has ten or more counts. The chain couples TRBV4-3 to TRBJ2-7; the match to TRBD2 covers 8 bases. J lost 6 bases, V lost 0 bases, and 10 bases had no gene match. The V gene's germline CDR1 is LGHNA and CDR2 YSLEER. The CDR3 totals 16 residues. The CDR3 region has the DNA TGCGCCAGCAGCCAAGATAGAAGCGGGAGACGTAGCGAGCAGTACTTC. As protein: CASSQDRSGRRSEQYF.

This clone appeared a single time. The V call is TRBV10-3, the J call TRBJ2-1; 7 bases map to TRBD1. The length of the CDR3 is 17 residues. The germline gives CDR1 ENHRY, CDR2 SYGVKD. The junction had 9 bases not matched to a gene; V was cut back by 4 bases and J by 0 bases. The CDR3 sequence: CAISGTGEISSYNEQFF. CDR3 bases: TGTGCCATCAGTGGGACAGGCGAAATCAGCTCCTACAATGAGCAGTTCTTC.

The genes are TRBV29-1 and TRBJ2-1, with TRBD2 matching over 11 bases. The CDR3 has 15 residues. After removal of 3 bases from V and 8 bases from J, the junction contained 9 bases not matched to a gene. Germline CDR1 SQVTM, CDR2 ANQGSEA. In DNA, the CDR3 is TGCAGCGTTGACCGACTAGCGGGATCAGGGGATGAGCAGTTCTTC. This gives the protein CSVDRLAGSGDEQFF.

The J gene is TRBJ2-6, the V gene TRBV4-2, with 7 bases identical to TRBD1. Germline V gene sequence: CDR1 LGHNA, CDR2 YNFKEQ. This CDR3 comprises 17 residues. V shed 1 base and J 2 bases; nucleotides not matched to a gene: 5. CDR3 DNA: TGTGCCAGCAGCCAAGTTCTAGGGGGCGCTGGGGCCAACGTCCTGACTTTC. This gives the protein CASSQVLGGAGANVLTF.

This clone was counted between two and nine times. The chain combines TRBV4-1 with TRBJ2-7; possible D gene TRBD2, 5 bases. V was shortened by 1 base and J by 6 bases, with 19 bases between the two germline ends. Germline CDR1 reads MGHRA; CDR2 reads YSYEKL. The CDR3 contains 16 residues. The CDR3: CASSQVDILVYSEQYF. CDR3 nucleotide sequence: TGCGCCAGCAGCCAAGTTGATATACTAGTTTACAGCGAGCAGTACTTC.

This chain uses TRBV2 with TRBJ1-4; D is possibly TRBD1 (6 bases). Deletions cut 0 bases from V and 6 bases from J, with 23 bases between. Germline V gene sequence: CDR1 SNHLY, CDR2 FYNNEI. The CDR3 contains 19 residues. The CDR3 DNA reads TGTGCCAGCAGTGAAGCGGTGTCGGGGACAACTTACTCTTATGAAAAACTGTTTTTT. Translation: CASSEAVSGTTYSYEKLFF.

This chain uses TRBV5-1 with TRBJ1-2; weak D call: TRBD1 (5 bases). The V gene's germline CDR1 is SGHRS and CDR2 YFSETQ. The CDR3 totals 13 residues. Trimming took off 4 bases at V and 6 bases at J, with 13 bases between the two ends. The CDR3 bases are TGCGCCAGCAGCAGCGCCGGGGGGGATGGCTACACCTTC. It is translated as CASSSAGGDGYTF.

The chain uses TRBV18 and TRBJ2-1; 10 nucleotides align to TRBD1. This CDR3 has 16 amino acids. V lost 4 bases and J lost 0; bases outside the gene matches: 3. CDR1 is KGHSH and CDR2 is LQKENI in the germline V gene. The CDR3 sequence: CASSLRTGGSYNEQFF. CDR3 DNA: TGTGCCAGCTCACTAAGGACAGGGGGCTCCTACAATGAGCAGTTCTTC.

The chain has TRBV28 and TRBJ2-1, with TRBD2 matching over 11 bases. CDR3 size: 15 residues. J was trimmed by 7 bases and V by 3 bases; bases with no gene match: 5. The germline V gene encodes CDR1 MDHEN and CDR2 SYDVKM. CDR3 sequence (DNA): TGTGCCAGCAGTTTGTCTAGCGGGGGGTGGAATGAGCAGTTCTTC. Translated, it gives CASSLSSGGWNEQFF.

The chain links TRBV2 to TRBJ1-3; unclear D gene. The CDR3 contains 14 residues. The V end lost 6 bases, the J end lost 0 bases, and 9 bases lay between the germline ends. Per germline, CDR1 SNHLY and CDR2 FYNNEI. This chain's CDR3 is CASSRRDSGNTIYF. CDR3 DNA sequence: TGTGCCAGCAGCAGACGGGACTCTGGAAACACCATATATTTT.

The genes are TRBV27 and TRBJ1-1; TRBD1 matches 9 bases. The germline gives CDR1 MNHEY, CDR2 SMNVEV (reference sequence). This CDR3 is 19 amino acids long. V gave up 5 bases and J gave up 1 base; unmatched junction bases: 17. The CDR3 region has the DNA TGTGCCAGCAGTCCTCAAGCCGGGACAGGGTCGATGGGGAACACTGAAGCTTTCTTT. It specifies CASSPQAGTGSMGNTEAFF.

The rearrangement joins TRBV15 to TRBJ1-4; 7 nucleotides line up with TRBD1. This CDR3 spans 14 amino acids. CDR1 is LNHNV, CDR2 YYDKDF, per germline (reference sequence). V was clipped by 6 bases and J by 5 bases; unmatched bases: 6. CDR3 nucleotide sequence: TGTGCCACCAGTCAGGGGGAACGGAATGAAAAACTGTTTTTT. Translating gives CATSQGERNEKLFF.

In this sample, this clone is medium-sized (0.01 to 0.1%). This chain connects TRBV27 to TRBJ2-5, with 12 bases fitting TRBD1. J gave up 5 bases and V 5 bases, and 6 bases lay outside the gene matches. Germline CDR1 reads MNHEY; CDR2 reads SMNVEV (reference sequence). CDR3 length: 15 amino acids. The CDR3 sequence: CASSPGTGGVETQYF. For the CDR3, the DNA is TGTGCCAGCAGTCCCGGGACAGGGGGCGTGGAGACCCAGTACTTC.

The CDR3 is CASSLGYFDTDTQYF. CDR3 nucleotide sequence: TGCGCCAGCAGCTTGGGGTACTTCGACACAGATACGCAGTATTTT. This chain uses TRBV5-1 with TRBJ2-3; the D is unclear. Germline V gives CDR1 SGHRS, CDR2 YFSETQ. V lost 0 bases and J lost 2, with 10 bases in between. The CDR3 has 15 residues. The full variable domain, with the rest looked up from reference TRBV5-1 and TRBJ2-3, is KAGVTQTPRYLIKTRGQQVTLSCSPISGHRSVSWYQQTPGQGLQFLFEYFSETQRNKGNFPGRFSGRQFSNSRSEMNVSTLELGDSALYLCASSLGYFDTDTQYFGPGTRLTVL.

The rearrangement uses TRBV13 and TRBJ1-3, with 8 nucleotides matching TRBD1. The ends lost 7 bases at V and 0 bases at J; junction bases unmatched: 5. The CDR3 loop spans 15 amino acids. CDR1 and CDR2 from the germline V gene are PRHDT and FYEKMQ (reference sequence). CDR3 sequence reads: CASTATGGSGNTIYF. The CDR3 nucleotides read TGTGCCAGCACAGCCACAGGGGGCTCTGGAAACACCATATATTTT.

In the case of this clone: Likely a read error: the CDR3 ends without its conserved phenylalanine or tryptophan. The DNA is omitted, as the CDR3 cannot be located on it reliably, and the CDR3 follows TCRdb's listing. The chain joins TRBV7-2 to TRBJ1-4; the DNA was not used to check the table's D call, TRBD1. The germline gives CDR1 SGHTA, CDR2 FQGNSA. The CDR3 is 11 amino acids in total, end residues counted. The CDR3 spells CASSLGYRVRG.

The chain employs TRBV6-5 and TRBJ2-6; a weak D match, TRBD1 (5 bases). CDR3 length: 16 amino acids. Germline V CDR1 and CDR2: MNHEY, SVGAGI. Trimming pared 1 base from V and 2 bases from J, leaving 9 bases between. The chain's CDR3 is CASSYFVGAGANVLTF. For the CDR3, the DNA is TGTGCCAGCAGTTACTTCGTAGGGGCTGGGGCCAACGTCCTGACTTTC.

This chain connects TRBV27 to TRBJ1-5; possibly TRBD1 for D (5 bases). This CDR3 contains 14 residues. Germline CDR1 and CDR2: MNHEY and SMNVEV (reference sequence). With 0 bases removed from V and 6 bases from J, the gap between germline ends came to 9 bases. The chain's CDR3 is CASSLSAGIQPQHF. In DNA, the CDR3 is TGTGCCAGCAGTTTATCTGCAGGGATTCAGCCCCAGCATTTT.